There are a few counts of the clone carrying this T cell receptor beta chain. A junction end diverges from the germline sequence, so it may reflect a read error. This entry is derived from a study of blood T cell repertoires in COVID-19. Background on the study: Spain, Italy and the United States supplied samples that represented acute and convalescent COVID-19. Sources were T cells, B-cell-depleted T cells, or PBMCs; the material itself was cDNA or gDNA.

Original analysis: Reference gene primer amplification yielded estimated nucleated cell counts. The table came from immunoSEQ multiplex PCR; TCRdb's copy has only in-frame clones and leaves some out. That table is the source of V, J and clone size, and D and trimming were worked out from the DNA. Of 110,000 to 150,000 clones listed, approximately 84% are singletons. CDR3 size: 15 residues. CDR1 is SEHNR and CDR2 is FQNEAQ in the germline V gene (reference sequence). Source material: peripheral blood. The sequence was obtained from a human donor in a cohort sampled during active COVID-19. V is TRBV7-9 and J is TRBJ2-2; possibly TRBD1 or TRBD2 for D (6 bases each). Here the CDR3 reads CASSLAQGKAGELFF. CDR3 nucleotide sequence: TGTGCCAGCAGCCTAGCGCAGGGGAAGGCCGGGGAGCTGTTTTTT.